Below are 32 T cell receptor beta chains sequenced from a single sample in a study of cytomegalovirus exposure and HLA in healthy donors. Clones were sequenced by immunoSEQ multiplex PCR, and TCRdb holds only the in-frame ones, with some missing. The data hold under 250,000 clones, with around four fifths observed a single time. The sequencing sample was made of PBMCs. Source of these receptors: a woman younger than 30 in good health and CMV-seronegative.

The CDR3 nucleotides read TGTGCCAGCGGGACGAACAGGGTTGGCGGCTACACCTTC. It is translated as CASGTNRVGGYTF. V gene TRBV7-2 combines with J gene TRBJ1-2; tentative D call: TRBD1 (6 bases). The germline V gene encodes CDR1 SGHTA and CDR2 FQGNSA. CDR3 size: 13 residues. V shed 8 bases and J shed 8 bases, with 18 bases lying between them.

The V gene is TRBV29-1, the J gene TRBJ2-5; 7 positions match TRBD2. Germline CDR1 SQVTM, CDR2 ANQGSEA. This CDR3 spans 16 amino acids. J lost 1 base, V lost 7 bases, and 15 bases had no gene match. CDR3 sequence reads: CSAPIGGVAFQETQYF. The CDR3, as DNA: TGCAGCGCCCCAATTGGGGGGGTTGCCTTCCAAGAGACCCAGTACTTC.

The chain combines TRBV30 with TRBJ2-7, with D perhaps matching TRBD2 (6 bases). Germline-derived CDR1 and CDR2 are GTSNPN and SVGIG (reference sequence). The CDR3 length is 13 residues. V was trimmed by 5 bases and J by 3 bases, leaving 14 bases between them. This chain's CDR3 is CAWSGTARYEQYF. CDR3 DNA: TGTGCCTGGTCCGGGACTGCCCGCTACGAGCAGTACTTC.

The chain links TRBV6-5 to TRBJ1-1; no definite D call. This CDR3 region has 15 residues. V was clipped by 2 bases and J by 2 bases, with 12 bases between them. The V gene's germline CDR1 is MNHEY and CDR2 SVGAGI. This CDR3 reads CASSYNGRANTEAFF. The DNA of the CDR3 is TGTGCCAGCAGTTACAACGGGAGGGCCAACACTGAAGCTTTCTTT.

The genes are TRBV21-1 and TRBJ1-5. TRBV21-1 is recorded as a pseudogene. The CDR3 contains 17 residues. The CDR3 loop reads CASIKDRGPEGNQPQHF. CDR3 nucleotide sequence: TGTGCCAGCATCAAGGATCGGGGGCCCGAGGGGAATCAGCCCCAGCATTTT.

CDR3: CASSVGAGGRNEQFF. CDR3 DNA: TGTGCCAGCAGCGTAGGAGCGGGGGGGCGCAATGAGCAGTTCTTC. The chain recombines TRBV9 with TRBJ2-1; 10 nucleotides align to TRBD2. Germline V CDR1 and CDR2: SGDLS, YYNGEE. The CDR3 length is 15 residues. Trimming at V came to 0 bases and at J to 6 bases, leaving 3 bases not matched to a gene. Drawing the rest from reference TRBV9 and TRBJ2-1, the complete variable domain is DSGVTQTPKHLITATGQRVTLRCSPRSGDLSVYWYQQSLDQGLQFLIQYYNGEERAKGNILERFSAQQFPDLHSELNLSSLELGDSALYFCASSVGAGGRNEQFFGPGTRLTVL.

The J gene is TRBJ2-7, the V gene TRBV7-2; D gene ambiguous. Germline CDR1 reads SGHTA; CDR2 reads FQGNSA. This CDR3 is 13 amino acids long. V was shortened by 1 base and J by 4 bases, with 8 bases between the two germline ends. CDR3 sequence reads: CASSLGGVYEQYF. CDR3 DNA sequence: TGTGCCAGCAGCTTAGGTGGGGTTTACGAGCAGTACTTC.

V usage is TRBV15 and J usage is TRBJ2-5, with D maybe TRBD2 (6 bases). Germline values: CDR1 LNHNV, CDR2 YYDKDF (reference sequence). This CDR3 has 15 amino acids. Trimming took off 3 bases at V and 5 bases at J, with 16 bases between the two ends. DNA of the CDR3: TGTGCCACCAGCAGTTTGGGGGGATTTGGCGAGACCCAGTACTTC. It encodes CATSSLGGFGETQYF. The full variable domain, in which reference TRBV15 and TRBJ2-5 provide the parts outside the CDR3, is DAMVIQNPRYQVTQFGKPVTLSCSQTLNHNVMYWYQQKSSQAPKLLFHYYDKDFNNEADTPDNFQSRRPNTSFCFLDIRSPGLGDTAMYLCATSSLGGFGETQYFGPGTRLLVL.

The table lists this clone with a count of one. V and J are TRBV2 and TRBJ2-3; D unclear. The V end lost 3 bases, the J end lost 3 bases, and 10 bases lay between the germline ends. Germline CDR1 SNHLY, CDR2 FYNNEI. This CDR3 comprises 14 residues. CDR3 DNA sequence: TGTGCCAGCAGTGACTCCGCTATGACAGATACGCAGTATTTT. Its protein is CASSDSAMTDTQYF.

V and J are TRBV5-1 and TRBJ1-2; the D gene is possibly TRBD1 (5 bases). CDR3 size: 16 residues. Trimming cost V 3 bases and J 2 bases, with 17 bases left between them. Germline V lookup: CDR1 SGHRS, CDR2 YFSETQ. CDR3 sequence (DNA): TGCGCCAGCAGCTCCGCCGCCGGGGCGGGGAACTATGGCTACACCTTC. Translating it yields CASSSAAGAGNYGYTF.

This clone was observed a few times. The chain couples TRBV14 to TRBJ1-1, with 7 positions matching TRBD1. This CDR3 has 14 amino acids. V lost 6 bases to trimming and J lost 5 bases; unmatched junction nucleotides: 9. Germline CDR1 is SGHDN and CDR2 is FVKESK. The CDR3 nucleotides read TGTGCCAGCAGTTTCCAAGGGGGCTCGACTGAAGCTTTCTTT. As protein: CASSFQGGSTEAFF.

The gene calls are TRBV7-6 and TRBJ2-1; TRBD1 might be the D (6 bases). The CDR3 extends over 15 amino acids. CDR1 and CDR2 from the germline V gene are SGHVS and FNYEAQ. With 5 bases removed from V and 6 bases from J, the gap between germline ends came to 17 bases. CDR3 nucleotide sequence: TGTGCCAGCAGCCCCGGTCAGGGGTCTCCCAATGAGCAGTTCTTC. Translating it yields CASSPGQGSPNEQFF. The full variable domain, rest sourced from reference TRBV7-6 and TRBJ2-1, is GAGVSQSPRYKVTKRGQDVALRCDPISGHVSLYWYRQALGQGPEFLTYFNYEAQQDKSGLPNDRFSAERPEGSISTLTIQRTEQRDSAMYRCASSPGQGSPNEQFFGPGTRLTVL.

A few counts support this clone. This chain's CDR3 is CASSSDSWGVNTIYF. DNA for the CDR3: TGTGCCAGCTCGTCGGACAGTTGGGGAGTAAACACCATATATTTT. The rearrangement joins TRBV18 to TRBJ1-3; the D gene is possibly TRBD1 (6 bases). Trimming shortened V by 6 bases and J by 6 bases, and 18 bases separated the two germline ends. The CDR3 consists of 15 residues. Germline V lookup: CDR1 KGHSH, CDR2 LQKENI.

For the CDR3, the DNA is TGCAGCGTTGGGGACAGGGACGCCATCTCTGGAAACACCATATATTTT. It codes for CSVGDRDAISGNTIYF. The rearrangement uses TRBV29-1 and TRBJ1-3, with 9 bases matching TRBD1. The J segment lost 0 bases and the V segment lost 4 bases, leaving 7 bases of the junction unmatched. Germline CDR1 and CDR2: SQVTM and ANQGSEA. The CDR3 contains 16 residues.

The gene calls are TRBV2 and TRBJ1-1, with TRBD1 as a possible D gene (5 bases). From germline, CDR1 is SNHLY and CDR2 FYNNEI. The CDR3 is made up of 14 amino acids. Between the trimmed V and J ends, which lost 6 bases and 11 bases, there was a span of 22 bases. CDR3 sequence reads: CASRGDARQPGAFF. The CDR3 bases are TGTGCCAGCAGGGGGGACGCGCGCCAACCGGGTGCTTTCTTT.

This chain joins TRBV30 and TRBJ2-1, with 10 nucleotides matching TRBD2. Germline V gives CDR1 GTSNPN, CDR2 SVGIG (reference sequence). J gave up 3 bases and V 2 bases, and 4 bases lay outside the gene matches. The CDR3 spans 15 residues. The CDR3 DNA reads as TGTGCCTGGAGTCATAGACTAGCGGGCTACAATGAGCAGTTCTTC. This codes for CAWSHRLAGYNEQFF.

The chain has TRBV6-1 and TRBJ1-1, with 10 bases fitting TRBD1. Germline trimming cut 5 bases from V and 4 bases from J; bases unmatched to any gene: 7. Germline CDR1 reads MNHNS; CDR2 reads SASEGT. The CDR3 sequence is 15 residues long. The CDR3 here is CASSPRTGGSTEAFF. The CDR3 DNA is TGTGCCAGCAGTCCCCGGACAGGGGGTAGCACTGAAGCTTTCTTT.

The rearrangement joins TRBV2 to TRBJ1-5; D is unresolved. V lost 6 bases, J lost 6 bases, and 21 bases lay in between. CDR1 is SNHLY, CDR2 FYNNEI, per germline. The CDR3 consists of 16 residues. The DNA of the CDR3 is TGTGCCAGCAGAGAACGTGGTTCTACCGCCGGTCAGCCCCAGCATTTT. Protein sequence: CASRERGSTAGQPQHF.

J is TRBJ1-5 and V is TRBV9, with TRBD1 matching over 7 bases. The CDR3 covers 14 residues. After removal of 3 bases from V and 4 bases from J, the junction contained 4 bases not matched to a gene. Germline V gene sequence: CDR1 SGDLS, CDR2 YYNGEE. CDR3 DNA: TGTGCCAGCAGCGCGACAGGGACAAATCAGCCCCAGCATTTT. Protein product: CASSATGTNQPQHF.

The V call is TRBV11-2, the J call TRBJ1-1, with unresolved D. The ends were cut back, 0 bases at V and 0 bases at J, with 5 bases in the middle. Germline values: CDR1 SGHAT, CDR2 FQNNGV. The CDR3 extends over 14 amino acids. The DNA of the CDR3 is TGTGCCAGCAGCTTAGAAACGGTGAACACTGAAGCTTTCTTT. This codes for CASSLETVNTEAFF.

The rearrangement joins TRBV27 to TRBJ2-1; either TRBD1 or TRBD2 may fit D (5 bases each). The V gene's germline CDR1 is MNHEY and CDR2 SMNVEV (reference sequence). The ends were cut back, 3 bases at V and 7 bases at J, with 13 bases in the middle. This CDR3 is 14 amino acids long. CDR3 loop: CASSFGGGGNEQFF. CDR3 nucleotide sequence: TGTGCCAGCAGTTTTGGTGGGGGTGGAAATGAGCAGTTCTTC.

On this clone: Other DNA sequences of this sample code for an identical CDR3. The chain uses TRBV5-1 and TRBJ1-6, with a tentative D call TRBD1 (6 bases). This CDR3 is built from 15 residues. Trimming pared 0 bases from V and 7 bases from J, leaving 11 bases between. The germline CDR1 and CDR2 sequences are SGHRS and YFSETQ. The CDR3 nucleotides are TGCGCCAGCAGCTTGGCCGGGCAGGGGAATTCACCCCTCCACTTT. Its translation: CASSLAGQGNSPLHF.

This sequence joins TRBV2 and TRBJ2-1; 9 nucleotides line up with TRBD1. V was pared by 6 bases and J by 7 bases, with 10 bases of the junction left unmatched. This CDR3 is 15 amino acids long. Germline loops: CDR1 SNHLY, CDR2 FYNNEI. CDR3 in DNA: TGTGCCAGCAGATGGGGACAGGGAATTGGGAATGAGCAGTTCTTC. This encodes CASRWGQGIGNEQFF. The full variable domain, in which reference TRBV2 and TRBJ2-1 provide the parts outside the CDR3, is EPEVTQTPSHQVTQMGQEVILRCVPISNHLYFYWYRQILGQKVEFLVSFYNNEISEKSEIFDDQFSVERPDGSNFTLKIRSTKLEDSAMYFCASRWGQGIGNEQFFGPGTRLTVL.

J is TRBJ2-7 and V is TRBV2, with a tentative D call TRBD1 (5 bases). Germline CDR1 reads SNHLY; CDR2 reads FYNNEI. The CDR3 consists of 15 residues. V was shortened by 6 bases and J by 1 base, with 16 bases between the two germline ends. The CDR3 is CASRRLDSASYEQYF. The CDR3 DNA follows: TGTGCCAGCAGACGTCTTGACAGTGCATCCTACGAGCAGTACTTC. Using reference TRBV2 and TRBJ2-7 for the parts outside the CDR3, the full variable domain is EPEVTQTPSHQVTQMGQEVILRCVPISNHLYFYWYRQILGQKVEFLVSFYNNEISEKSEIFDDQFSVERPDGSNFTLKIRSTKLEDSAMYFCASRRLDSASYEQYFGPGTRLTVT.

CDR3 in amino acids: CASRPDRAGGYTF. The DNA of the CDR3 is TGTGCCAGCAGACCCGACAGGGCTGGCGGCTACACCTTC. J is TRBJ1-2 and V is TRBV6-5, with TRBD1 matching 7 bases. Unmatched junction bases numbered 9, after V lost 6 bases and J lost 8 bases. This CDR3 comprises 13 residues. Germline-derived CDR1 and CDR2 are MNHEY and SVGAGI.

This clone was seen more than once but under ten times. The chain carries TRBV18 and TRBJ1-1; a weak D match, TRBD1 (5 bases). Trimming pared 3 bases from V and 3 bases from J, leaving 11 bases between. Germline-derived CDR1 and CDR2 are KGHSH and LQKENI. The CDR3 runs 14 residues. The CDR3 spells CASSPLRGDTEAFF. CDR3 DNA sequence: TGTGCCAGCTCACCGCTACGGGGGGACACTGAAGCTTTCTTT. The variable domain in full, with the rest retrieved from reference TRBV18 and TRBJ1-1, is NAGVMQNPRHLVRRRGQEARLRCSPMKGHSHVYWYRQLPEEGLKFMVYLQKENIIDESGMPKERFSAEFPKEGPSILRIQQVVRGDSAAYFCASSPLRGDTEAFFGQGTRLTVV.

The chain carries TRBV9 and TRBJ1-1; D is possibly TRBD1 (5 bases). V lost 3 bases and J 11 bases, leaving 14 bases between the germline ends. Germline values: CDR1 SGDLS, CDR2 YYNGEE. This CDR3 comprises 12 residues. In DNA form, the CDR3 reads TGTGCCAGCAGCGCACCAGGGTTAAAGGCTTTCTTT. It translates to CASSAPGLKAFF.

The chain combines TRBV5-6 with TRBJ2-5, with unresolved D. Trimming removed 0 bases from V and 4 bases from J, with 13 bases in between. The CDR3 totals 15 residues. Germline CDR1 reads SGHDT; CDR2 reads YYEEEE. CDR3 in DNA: TGTGCCAGCAGCTTGGTTGGGGTGGAAAGAGAGACCCAGTACTTC. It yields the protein CASSLVGVERETQYF.

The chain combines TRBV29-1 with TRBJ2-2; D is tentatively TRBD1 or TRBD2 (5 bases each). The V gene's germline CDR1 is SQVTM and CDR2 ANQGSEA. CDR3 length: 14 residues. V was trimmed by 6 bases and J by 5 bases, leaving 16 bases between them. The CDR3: CSVGTRGETGELFF. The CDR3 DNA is TGCAGCGTGGGGACCCGCGGAGAAACCGGGGAGCTGTTTTTT.

CDR3 sequence: CASSQESAGELFF. CDR3 DNA sequence: TGTGCCAGCAGCCAAGAAAGTGCCGGGGAGCTGTTTTTT. The chain joins TRBV4-2 to TRBJ2-2; D remains ambiguous. The V gene lost 0 bases and the J gene lost 6 bases, with 5 bases spanning the gap. The CDR3 has 13 residues. The germline V gene has CDR1 LGHNA and CDR2 YNFKEQ.

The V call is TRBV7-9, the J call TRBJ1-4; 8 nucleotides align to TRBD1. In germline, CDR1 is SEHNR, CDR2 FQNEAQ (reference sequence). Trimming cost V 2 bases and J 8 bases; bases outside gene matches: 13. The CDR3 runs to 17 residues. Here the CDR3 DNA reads TGTGCCAGCAGCTTAAGGTGGACGGGACAGGTCAGGGAAAAACTGTTTTTT. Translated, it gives CASSLRWTGQVREKLFF.

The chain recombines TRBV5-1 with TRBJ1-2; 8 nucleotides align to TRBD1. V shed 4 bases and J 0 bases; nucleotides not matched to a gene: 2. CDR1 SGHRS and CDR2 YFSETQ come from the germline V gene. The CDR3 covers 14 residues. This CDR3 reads CASSVTGANYGYTF. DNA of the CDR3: TGCGCCAGCAGCGTGACAGGGGCTAACTATGGCTACACCTTC.